Following are 5 T cell receptor beta chains from one sample sequenced in a study of identical twins. TCRdb processed the 5' RACE reads anew with MiXCR; each CDR3 protein has one entry. The table shows around 1.7 million distinct CDR3 sequences, with around 29% occurring only once. Sequenced material: cord blood. The receptor set was obtained from a newborn girl in good health.

The J gene is TRBJ2-5, the V gene TRBV5-1; D gene unclear. V lost 1 base to trimming and J lost 3 bases, with 7 bases between them. This CDR3 has 13 amino acids. Germline V gives CDR1 SGHRS, CDR2 YFSETQ. CDR3 coding DNA: TGCGCCAGCAGCTTGTGGACGGAAGAGACCCAGTACTTC. This gives the protein CASSLWTEETQYF.

This sequence joins TRBV29-1 and TRBJ2-3; D tentatively reads TRBD1 or TRBD2 (6 bases each). The V and J ends lost 2 bases and 4 bases respectively, with 13 bases between them. The CDR3 contains 14 residues. Germline V CDR1 and CDR2: SQVTM, ANQGSEA. The chain's CDR3 is CSVETGGGADTQYF. CDR3 DNA: TGCAGCGTTGAAACTGGGGGCGGGGCAGATACGCAGTATTTT.

In this sample, this clonotype turned up a few times. The gene calls are TRBV20-1 and TRBJ1-2; TRBD1 is a possible D gene (5 bases). V lost 5 bases and J lost 2, with 9 bases in between. The CDR3 spans 12 residues. Germline loops: CDR1 DFQATT, CDR2 SNEGSKA (reference sequence). The CDR3 reads CSADRDNYGYTF. CDR3 coding DNA: TGCAGTGCTGACCGGGACAACTATGGCTACACCTTC.

DNA of the CDR3: TGTGCCAGTAGCTCAAGGGGTGTCGACGAGCAGTACTTC. Its protein is CASSSRGVDEQYF. This chain connects TRBV19 to TRBJ2-7, with D tentatively TRBD1 (5 bases). CDR1 and CDR2 from the germline V gene are LNHDA and SQIVND (reference sequence). V was pared by 6 bases and J by 5 bases, with 14 bases between. The CDR3 has 13 amino acids.

The CDR3 spells CSAKLAGVNTGELFF. The DNA of the CDR3 is TGCAGTGCTAAACTAGCGGGAGTCAACACCGGGGAGCTGTTTTTT. The V gene is TRBV20-1, the J gene TRBJ2-2; 11 nucleotides agree with TRBD2. The CDR3 runs 15 residues. V dropped 4 bases and J dropped 2; count of bases not matched to a gene: 3. The germline V gene encodes CDR1 DFQATT and CDR2 SNEGSKA (reference sequence).